Below are 5 T cell receptor beta chains sequenced from a single sample in a study of Graves' ophthalmopathy and Graves' hyperthyroidism. The TCR beta CDR3 regions underwent amplification from RNA transcripts. Investigators did first-round RT-PCR with HTBI primers, then second-round multiplex PCR. TCRdb processed the multiplex PCR reads anew with MiXCR; each CDR3 protein has one entry. The table records a few hundred thousand distinct CDR3 sequences, 15% of them present only once. Sequenced input: peripheral blood. These receptors originate from a woman aged 18-29 years with stable Graves' hyperthyroidism.

This clonotype was detected many times. The gene calls are TRBV12-3 or TRBV12-4 and TRBJ2-6; D unresolved. Trimming left V 3 bases short and J 3 bases short, with 3 bases between. The CDR3 sequence is 13 residues long. CDR3 sequence: CASSFVGANVLTF. CDR3 nucleotide sequence: TGTGCCAGCAGTTTTGTTGGGGCCAACGTCCTGACTTTC.

This clonotype occurred many times. The chain is built from TRBV12-3 or TRBV12-4 and TRBJ1-2; D possibly corresponds to TRBD1 (6 bases). The V end lost 4 bases, the J end lost 8 bases, and 14 bases lay between the germline ends. The CDR3 extends over 13 amino acids. The CDR3 nucleotides read TGTGCCAGCAGTTCCCCAGGGGCGCGCGGCTACACCTTC. Translating it yields CASSSPGARGYTF.

This clonotype has at least ten counts. V and J are TRBV12-3 or TRBV12-4 and TRBJ1-1; D not certain. Trimming removed 6 bases at V and 0 bases at J, with 11 bases between. There are 14 residues in the CDR3. The CDR3 DNA reads TGTGCCAGCAGATTATCTTACATGAACACTGAAGCTTTCTTT. Translated: CASRLSYMNTEAFF.

The chain is built from TRBV3-1 and TRBJ1-1; 9 nucleotides match TRBD1. V lost 6 bases, J lost 5 bases, and 13 bases stayed unmatched. This CDR3 is 16 amino acids long. Germline V gene sequence: CDR1 LGHDT, CDR2 YNNKEL (reference sequence). In DNA, the CDR3 is TGTGCCAGCAGTCTTACCCGAAACAGGGGGCAAACTGAAGCTTTCTTT. Residues: CASSLTRNRGQTEAFF.

This clonotype has only a few counts. This chain connects TRBV18 to TRBJ1-1, with D tentatively TRBD1 (6 bases). The CDR3 extends over 15 amino acids. V lost 2 bases, J lost 0 bases, and 10 bases lay in between. Germline V gene lookup returns CDR1 KGHSH and CDR2 LQKENI. CDR3 in DNA: TGTGCCAGCTCACCAACGGGACATGTGAACACTGAAGCTTTCTTT. Protein: CASSPTGHVNTEAFF.